Detailed here is one T cell receptor (beta chain). Patients from Seattle were sampled longitudinally, starting during active infection. Trimming removed 5 bases from V and 1 base from J; junction bases left unmatched: 9. Germline V gene sequence: CDR1 SGHAT, CDR2 FQNNGV. CDR3 size: 16 residues. This entry is derived from a study of blood T cell repertoires in COVID-19. Across the study: COVID-19 samples, acute and convalescent, were from the United States, Italy and Spain. PBMCs, B-cell-depleted T cells, or T cells were the source of the cDNA or gDNA that made up the material.

The method was immunoSEQ multiplex PCR; TCRdb's version includes in-frame clones alone and lacks a portion of them. The data hold over 250,000 clones, with around nine tenths observed a single time. V usage is TRBV11-2 and J usage is TRBJ2-5; 8 bases line up with TRBD1. The clonotype originates from a woman in her 70s with COVID-19, enrolled during active disease. Sequences were obtained from peripheral blood. The CDR3 DNA sequence: TGTGCCAGCAGCCCGCCCGACAGGGGCCTCCAAGAGACCCAGTACTTC. It translates to CASSPPDRGLQETQYF.